This T cell receptor beta chain was identified during a study of Ad26.COV2.S vaccination and SARS-CoV-2 variants. The CDR3 is made up of 15 amino acids. V lost 1 base, J lost 2 bases, and 4 bases stayed unmatched. Germline assignment: CDR1 SEHNR and CDR2 FQNEAQ (reference sequence). Noted treatment: approximately 18 received Ad26.COV2.S at low or high dose, single or two shots; 5 received placebo; per-sample allocation not given. At day 63 after the first vaccine or placebo injection, samples were drawn. Assay used: immunoSEQ multiplex PCR; TCRdb lists only in-frame clones, some missing. The sample records hundreds of thousands of clones, roughly 87% being singletons.

The input for sequencing was peripheral blood, taken in a trial of Ad26.COV2.S vaccine versus placebo. This chain links TRBV7-9 with TRBJ2-7, with 8 positions matching TRBD2. The receptor was isolated from a person between 18 and 59 years old who received the Ad26.COV2.S COVID-19 vaccine or a placebo. The CDR3 nucleotides read TGTGCCAGCAGCTTAGGACCGGGACTAGCCTACGAGCAGTACTTC. Encoded protein: CASSLGPGLAYEQYF.